This entry concerns a single T cell receptor (beta chain). Its target is unknown. Per the germline V gene, CDR1 is LGHNA and CDR2 is YSLEER. With 0 bases removed from V and 11 bases from J, the gap between germline ends came to 12 bases. The CDR3 spans 13 residues. The treatment denotes: around 19 received Ad26.COV2.S at low or high dose, single or two shots; roughly 5 received placebo; per-sample allocation not given. Collection of samples fell on day 63 after the first vaccine or placebo injection. Donation was by an adult aged 18-55 years who was in Boston. Clones were sequenced by immunoSEQ multiplex PCR, and TCRdb holds only the in-frame ones, with some missing. The table lists about 680,000 clones, around 89% of them singletons, with around 1.4% in the top ten. The sample originates from a study of Ad26.COV2.S vaccination and SARS-CoV-2 variants. Whole-study findings and limits: Participants in the vaccine arm had higher spike-specific TCR breadth; placebo recipients had lower.

The gene calls are TRBV4-3 and TRBJ2-3; tentatively, D is TRBD2 (5 bases). This TCR derives from a person between 18 and 60 years old who received the Ad26.COV2.S COVID-19 vaccine or a placebo. The sequencing here drew on peripheral blood, taken in a trial of Ad26.COV2.S vaccine versus placebo. The CDR3 sequence: CASSQEIGREQYF. The DNA of the CDR3 is TGCGCCAGCAGCCAAGAGATTGGACGGGAGCAGTATTTT.